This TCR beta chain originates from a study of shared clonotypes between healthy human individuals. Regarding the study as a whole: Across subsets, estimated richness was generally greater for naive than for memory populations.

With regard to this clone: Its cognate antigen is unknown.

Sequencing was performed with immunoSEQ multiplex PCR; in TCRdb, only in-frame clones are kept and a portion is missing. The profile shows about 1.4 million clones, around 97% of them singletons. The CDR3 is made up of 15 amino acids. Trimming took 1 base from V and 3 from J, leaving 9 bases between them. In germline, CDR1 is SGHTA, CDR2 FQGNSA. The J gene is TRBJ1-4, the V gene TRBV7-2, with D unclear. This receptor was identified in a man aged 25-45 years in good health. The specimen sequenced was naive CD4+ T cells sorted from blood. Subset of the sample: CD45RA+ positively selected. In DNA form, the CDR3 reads TGTGCCAGCAGCTTAGTTGTGGCCGCTAATGAAAAACTGTTTTTT. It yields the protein CASSLVVAANEKLFF.